This T cell receptor (beta chain) was retrieved from a study of shared clonotypes between healthy human individuals. Points from the study as a whole: Clonotype sharing across donors was expected to vary with sequencing depth.

Concerning this clone itself: Its specificity is not known.

In the naive CD8 group, cells lacked CD45RO and were positively selected for CCR7, so terminally differentiated effector memory CD45RA+ cells were left out. The method was immunoSEQ multiplex PCR; TCRdb's version includes in-frame clones alone and lacks a portion of them. The sample holds hundreds of thousands of clones, 95% to 98% seen once. The CDR3 runs 14 residues. Trimming cost V 1 base and J 4 bases, with 8 bases left between them. The germline V gene has CDR1 SGHNT and CDR2 YYREEE (reference sequence). The J gene is TRBJ1-4, the V gene TRBV5-4; the D gene is possibly TRBD1 (5 bases). The receptor was isolated from a man aged 30 to 39 in good health. The source material was naive CD8+ T cells sorted from blood. This CDR3 is CASSLKGLNEKLFF. In DNA form, the CDR3 reads TGTGCCAGCAGCTTGAAGGGACTTAATGAAAAACTGTTTTTT.